This T cell receptor (beta chain) was sequenced for a study of blood T cells in healthy people across ages (dated by TCRdb to between 2015 and 2017). Notes on the research overall: Template switching captured roughly one uniquely barcoded TCR beta cDNA molecule per two T cells in model experiments. Using deep sequencing normalized with unique cDNA molecular identifiers, the study measured how TCR beta repertoire diversity changes with age. To avoid experimental bias, donors of different ages were distributed randomly across sequencing lanes. For two donors (one aged 18 to 30 and one aged 80 or older), the study analyzed two additional independent replicas of 1 million unique cDNA reads from the same blood draw. The donors were split into four age groups: young (average around 15 years), middle-aged (around 40), aged (about 56) and long-lived (under 85).

Libraries were prepared through 5' RACE. For sequencing, an Illumina HiSeq 2500 was employed. A second PCR of about 6 to 12 cycles was performed with a sample-barcoded 5' primer and a J-beta primer mix. A template-switch 5' adaptor carrying 12 random nucleotides introduced a unique molecular identifier onto each TCR beta cDNA molecule. Each sample yielded at least 3 million CDR3-containing paired-end reads. The Mint cDNA synthesis kit, primed by a TRBC-specific oligonucleotide, was used to synthesize first-strand cDNA from all RNA. Following uracil-DNA glycosylase treatment, a first 18-cycle PCR with universal primers M1SS and BC2_uni_R was performed on all cDNA. The published analysis was carried out like this. For normalization, 1 million high-quality reads, each with a distinct molecular identifier, were randomly selected from each sample. Instead of being binned into consensus sequences, reads that shared molecular identifiers were thrown out. MiTCR, with a Q25 quality threshold and the strictest error-elimination algorithm, was used for CDR3 identification, clonotype clustering and error correction. A nonparametric unseen species model with Euler transformation was used to estimate lower-bound total TCR beta diversity. TCRdb ran its own pipeline on the public reads, namely fastp trimming at Q25 and MiXCR clone calling, and kept in-frame beta chains. Entries that share a CDR3 protein sequence are merged under the most common genes and DNA. TCRdb's processing, not the study's, gives the V and J calls here. In this sample the table shows 650,000 to 1,000,000 distinct CDR3 sequences, 35% to 40% of which occur a single time. The biggest ten clones account for roughly 13% of the sample.

Spanning cysteine to phenylalanine, the CDR3 consists of 14 amino acids. CDR3 DNA is the only sequence kept; it has 42 bases, read in frame from the first base. Looking up the germline V gene (reference sequence) yields CDR1 MNHEY and CDR2 SMNVEV. V is cut back by 7 bases and J by 7 bases, with 10 bases in the junction unmatched. With respect to this clonotype: What this receptor recognizes is not known. No base quality values were provided; no much bigger clone lies one nucleotide off.

Study-level results and caveats: Donor CMV infection status was unknown, potentially confounding age-related changes in expanded clonotypes. Observed TCR beta diversity per million T cells fell roughly linearly with age, and a significant reduction was already apparent by age roughly 40. The percentage of naive T cells measured by flow cytometry correlated strongly with observed TCR beta diversity. Bulk unsorted PBMC profiling prevented conclusive comparison of naive and antigen-experienced compartments. Compared with the aged group, the long-lived group had more naive CD4+ T cells, fewer expanded clones and increased TCR diversity, suggesting age selection. Estimates of total diversity based on one million sequenced T cells were regarded as lower bounds and as underestimates.

The donors were roughly 40 Caucasian individuals from Russia, aged 6 to 90 years, who were systemically healthy. Each donor gave approximately 9.3 milliliters of peripheral blood, collected into EDTA-treated Vacutainer tubes. Ficoll-Paque density-gradient centrifugation was used to isolate PBMCs, with at least 6 million per sample. Total RNA was extracted from PBMCs with Trizol reagent, with at least 6 micrograms obtained per sample. For every donor, an aliquot of PBMCs went through flow cytometry to measure the percentages of naive CD45RAhigh/CD27high T cells. The clonotype was recovered from a man aged 18 to 29 in good health. The sample taken for sequencing was blood. The rearrangement joined TRBV27 to TRBJ2-7; TRBD1 matches 10 bases in the middle. The CDR3 reads CASTRGTGEPEQYF. Here is the DNA: TGTGCCAGCACCCGCGGGACAGGGGAACCTGAGCAGTACTTC.